This T cell receptor beta chain appears in the sequencing data of a study of blood T cells in healthy people across ages (dated by TCRdb to 2015 to 2017). With respect to the entire study: In model experiments, roughly one uniquely barcoded TCR beta cDNA molecule per two T cells was captured by template switching. Using the same blood draw, the study looked at two additional independent replicas of 1 million unique cDNA reads for two donors, one aged 18 to 29 and the other aged 80 or older. The donors were split into four age groups: young (average 16 years), middle-aged (roughly 39), aged (approximately 59) and long-lived (about 82). Using deep sequencing normalized with unique cDNA molecular identifiers, the study measured how TCR beta repertoire diversity changes with age. Donors of different ages were randomly distributed across sequencing lanes to avoid experimental bias. The study at large found these results: Because the CMV infection status of the donors was unknown, age-related changes in expanded clonotypes may potentially have been confounded. Total diversity estimates from one million sequenced T cells were considered lower bounds and underestimates. Since profiling was done on bulk unsorted PBMCs, naive and antigen-experienced compartments could not be conclusively compared. Compared with the aged group, the long-lived group had more naive CD4+ T cells, fewer expanded clones and increased TCR diversity, suggesting age selection. As age increased, observed TCR beta diversity per million T cells dropped in a roughly linear way, and a significant reduction was already evident by age about 40. The percentage of naive T cells measured by flow cytometry correlated strongly with observed TCR beta diversity.

In regard to this clonotype: Its cognate antigen has yet to be identified. It has no much larger one-base neighbor in the sample; base qualities were not kept.

Library preparation was by 5' RACE. TCRdb records Illumina HiSeq 2500 as the sequencer. A second about 7 to 11 cycle PCR used a sample-barcoded 5' primer and a J-beta primer mix. Each TCR beta cDNA molecule received a unique molecular identifier from a template-switch 5' adaptor carrying 12 random nucleotides. Each sample yielded at least 2.5 million CDR3-containing paired-end reads. First-strand cDNA synthesis was performed from all RNA using the Mint cDNA synthesis kit, with priming by a TRBC-specific oligonucleotide. Following uracil-DNA glycosylase treatment, a first 18-cycle PCR with universal primers M1SS and BC2_uni_R was performed on all cDNA. In the original analysis: Normalization of each sample was performed by random selection of 1 million high-quality reads, each carrying a distinct molecular identifier. Reads sharing molecular identifiers were discarded rather than binned into consensus sequences. MiTCR, with a Q25 quality threshold and the strictest error-elimination algorithm, was used for CDR3 identification, clonotype clustering and error correction. Lower-bound total TCR beta diversity was estimated with a nonparametric unseen species model using Euler transformation. In-frame beta chains were kept once TCRdb had trimmed the public reads at Q25 with fastp and called clones with MiXCR. Each record represents a unique CDR3 protein, reported with the most common genes and DNA among its rows. The V and J calls here are based on TCRdb, not the publication. Present in this sample are almost 800,000 distinct CDR3 sequences, over 45% of which were seen just once. Clones ranked in the top ten supply around 22% of the sample.

The CDR3 runs 18 residues from the cysteine to the phenylalanine. Left in the record is the CDR3 DNA by itself, 54 bases read in frame from the first base. V is trimmed back by 1 base and J by 2 bases, and the junction contains 11 bases that no gene match accounts for. The germline V gene sets CDR1 to LGHNA and CDR2 to YNFKEQ. The donors were under 40 Caucasian individuals from Russia, aged roughly 6 to 95 years, who were systemically healthy. Ten milliliters of peripheral blood were drawn from each donor into EDTA-treated Vacutainer tubes. Ficoll-Paque density-gradient centrifugation was used to isolate PBMCs, with at least 7 million obtained per sample. Total RNA, at least 6 micrograms per sample, was extracted from PBMCs with Trizol reagent. The percentages of naive CD45RAhigh/CD27high T cells were determined by flow cytometry on a PBMC aliquot from every donor.

The rearranged chain carries TRBV4-2 and TRBJ1-3; 7 central bases correspond to TRBD1. This clonotype originated in a man younger than 45 in good health. What was sequenced was blood. The CDR3 protein: CASSQGLQGDKTGNTIYF. The nucleotide sequence reads as follows: TGTGCCAGCAGCCAAGGCCTTCAGGGGGATAAGACTGGAAACACCATATATTTT.